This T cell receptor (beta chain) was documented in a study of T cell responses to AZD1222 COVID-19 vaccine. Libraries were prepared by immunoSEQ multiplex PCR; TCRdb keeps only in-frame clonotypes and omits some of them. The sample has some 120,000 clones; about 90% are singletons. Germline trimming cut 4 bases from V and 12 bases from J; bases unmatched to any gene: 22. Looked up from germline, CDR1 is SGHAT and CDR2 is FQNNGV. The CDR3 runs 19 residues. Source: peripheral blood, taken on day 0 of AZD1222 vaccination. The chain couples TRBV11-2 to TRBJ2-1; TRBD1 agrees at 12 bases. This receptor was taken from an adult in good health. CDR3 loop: CASSSFPGTGGPLPAGQFF. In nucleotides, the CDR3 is TGTGCCAGCAGCTCATTTCCCGGGACAGGGGGCCCGCTGCCTGCTGGGCAGTTCTTC.